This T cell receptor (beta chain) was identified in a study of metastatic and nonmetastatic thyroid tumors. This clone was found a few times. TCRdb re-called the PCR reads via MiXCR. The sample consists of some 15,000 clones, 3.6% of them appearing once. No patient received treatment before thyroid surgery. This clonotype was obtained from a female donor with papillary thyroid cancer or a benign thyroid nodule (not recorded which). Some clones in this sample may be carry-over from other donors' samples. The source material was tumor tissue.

CDR3 DNA: TGTGCCAGGGTCCGTGTTAGATGGGATACGCAGTATTTT. Encoded protein: CARVRVRWDTQYF. The rearrangement uses TRBV6-1 and TRBJ2-3; D gene unclear. Germline lookup yields CDR1 MNHNS and CDR2 SASEGT. V gave up 9 bases and J gave up 6 bases, with 16 bases separating them. CDR3 size: 13 residues.